Reported below is one T cell receptor beta chain. Its antigen is undetermined. The data were produced by immunoSEQ multiplex PCR, yet TCRdb's version contains in-frame clones alone and is incomplete. The table lists roughly 100,000 clones, more than 75% of them singletons. The entry originates in a study of T cell responses to AZD1222 COVID-19 vaccine. Looked up from germline, CDR1 is MDHEN and CDR2 is SYDVKM. Trimming cost V 3 bases and J 0 bases, with 13 bases left between them. CDR3 length equals 16 residues. Study-wide results and caveats: Targeting of unmutated variant regions was reportedly seen in nearly half of spike-specific TCRs.

The clonotype comes from an adult in good health. Specimen: peripheral blood, collected on day 0 of AZD1222 vaccination. The chain couples TRBV28 to TRBJ2-3; tentative D call: TRBD1 (5 bases). Here the CDR3 reads CASSFDETASTDTQYF. CDR3 nucleotides: TGTGCCAGCAGTTTTGACGAGACAGCTAGCACAGATACGCAGTATTTT.